The next 21 T cell receptor beta chains were all read from a single sample in a study of blood T cells in healthy people across ages. Next came a second PCR, run for about 6 to 11 cycles, which used a sample-barcoded 5' primer along with a J-beta primer mix. TCRdb reprocessed the 5' RACE reads with MiXCR, giving one entry per CDR3 protein. The top ten clones hold over 2% of a sample with roughly 1,800,000 distinct CDR3 sequences, 49% of them seen once. Source material: blood. These receptors all come from a woman between 35 and 50 years old in good health.

The chain couples TRBV4-1 to TRBJ2-7; no clear D gene. The CDR3 extends over 14 amino acids. V was trimmed by 0 bases and J by 7 bases, leaving 13 bases between them. The germline gives CDR1 MGHRA, CDR2 YSYEKL. CDR3 sequence (DNA): TGCGCCAGCAGCCAAGATTCCGGGCTCGGGGAGCAGTACTTC. Amino acids: CASSQDSGLGEQYF.

This clonotype has just a few counts. The chain carries TRBV7-9 and TRBJ2-5; D possibly corresponds to TRBD1 (5 bases). Germline V gene data show CDR1 as SEHNR and CDR2 as FQNEAQ (reference sequence). CDR3 size: 13 residues. V dropped 4 bases and J dropped 5 bases, with 11 bases sitting between them. The CDR3: CASSSRVVETQYF. The CDR3 coding sequence is TGTGCCAGCAGCTCCAGGGTCGTTGAGACCCAGTACTTC.

V usage is TRBV25-1 and J usage is TRBJ2-7; D not resolved. There are 13 residues in the CDR3. V dropped 4 bases and J dropped 7 bases, with 14 bases sitting between them. Germline lookup yields CDR1 MGHDK and CDR2 SYGVNS. The CDR3 reads CASSGNRDNEQYF. CDR3 nucleotide sequence: TGTGCCAGCAGTGGAAACAGAGACAATGAGCAGTACTTC.

J is TRBJ2-1 and V is TRBV24-1, with TRBD2 matching 10 bases. Germline CDR1 is KGHDR and CDR2 is SFDVKD. The V and J ends lost 4 bases and 9 bases, in that order; junction bases with no gene match: 8. The CDR3 runs to 15 residues. The CDR3 region is CATSDVSGGAFEQFF. The CDR3 bases are TGTGCCACCAGTGACGTAAGCGGGGGGGCCTTTGAGCAGTTCTTC.

Of note for this clonotype: A read error may explain this, as a much larger clone is one base away. V and J are TRBV7-2 and TRBJ2-6, with 7 positions matching TRBD2. Losses at the gene ends were 1 base for V and 4 bases for J; bases not matched to a gene: 1. This CDR3 contains 15 residues. Germline assignment: CDR1 SGHTA and CDR2 FQGNSA. The CDR3 DNA is TGTGCCAGCAGCTTAGAGCGGGGAGGGGCCAACGTCCTGACTTTC. Its protein product is CASSLERGGANVLTF.

This clonotype was recorded many times. The genes are TRBV7-2 and TRBJ2-5; 8 nucleotides match TRBD1. The CDR3 is made up of 13 amino acids. Germline V CDR1 and CDR2: SGHTA, FQGNSA. J gave up 5 bases and V 5 bases, and 4 bases lay outside the gene matches. The CDR3 region has the DNA TGTGCCAGCAGCGCGGACAGGGCGGAGACCCAGTACTTC. This encodes CASSADRAETQYF.

This clonotype occurred a few times. The chain uses TRBV7-9 and TRBJ2-3; no firm D call. The CDR3 extends over 15 amino acids. The V end lost 2 bases, the J end lost 0 bases, and 9 bases lay between the germline ends. Per germline, CDR1 SEHNR and CDR2 FQNEAQ (reference sequence). The chain's CDR3 is CASSLFRSSTDTQYF. The CDR3, as DNA: TGTGCCAGCAGCTTATTCCGGAGTAGCACAGATACGCAGTATTTT.

This chain links TRBV13 with TRBJ2-1; TRBD2 agrees at 8 bases. The ends lost 6 bases at V and 10 bases at J; junction bases unmatched: 5. This CDR3 is built from 12 residues. Per germline, CDR1 PRHDT and CDR2 FYEKMQ (reference sequence). This chain's CDR3 is CASSGSGVEQFF. The DNA for the CDR3 is TGTGCCAGCAGTGGTAGCGGGGTCGAGCAGTTCTTC.

J is TRBJ2-7 and V is TRBV6-5; D perhaps matches TRBD2 (5 bases). In germline, CDR1 is MNHEY, CDR2 SVGAGI. The length of the CDR3 is 14 residues. The V gene lost 6 bases and the J gene lost 2 bases, with 14 bases spanning the gap. This chain's CDR3 is CASSQPAGAYEQYF. The CDR3 DNA is TGTGCCAGCAGCCAACCAGCCGGGGCCTACGAGCAGTACTTC.

This clonotype was found many times. The chain joins TRBV7-2 to TRBJ2-7, with D possibly matching TRBD1 (6 bases). The germline V and J ends were trimmed by 4 bases and 3 bases, with 10 bases remaining between them. This CDR3 has 13 amino acids. The germline CDR1 and CDR2 sequences are SGHTA and FQGNSA. The DNA of the CDR3 is TGTGCCAGCAGCTACAGGGAGATCTACGAGCAGTACTTC. Protein: CASSYREIYEQYF. Full variable domain (missing parts from reference TRBV7-2 and TRBJ2-7): GAGVSQSPSNKVTEKGKDVELRCDPISGHTALYWYRQSLGQGLEFLIYFQGNSAPDKSGLPSDRFSAERTGGSVSTLTIQRTQQEDSAVYLCASSYREIYEQYFGPGTRLTVT.

V gene TRBV7-2 combines with J gene TRBJ1-1; no clear D. Germline CDR1 reads SGHTA; CDR2 reads FQGNSA. The CDR3 covers 13 residues. Trimming removed 1 base from V and 11 bases from J, with 14 bases in between. CDR3 nucleotide sequence: TGTGCCAGCAGCTTAGTGCCGGCAACGGGGGCTTTCTTT. This translates into CASSLVPATGAFF. The complete variable domain, with remaining parts taken from reference TRBV7-2 and TRBJ1-1, reads GAGVSQSPSNKVTEKGKDVELRCDPISGHTALYWYRQSLGQGLEFLIYFQGNSAPDKSGLPSDRFSAERTGGSVSTLTIQRTQQEDSAVYLCASSLVPATGAFFGQGTRLTVV.

The count of this clonotype is one. V gene TRBV4-3 combines with J gene TRBJ2-5; D tentatively fits TRBD1 or TRBD2 (5 bases each). The closer fit of TRBJ2-7 to the DNA end suggests the J call may be wrong. CDR1 LGHNA and CDR2 YSLEER come from the germline V gene. This CDR3 region has 16 residues. CDR3 nucleotides: TGCGCCAGCAGCCAAGGCCCTGACTCCCGGGGCCACGAGCAGTACTTC. Translated: CASSQGPDSRGHEQYF.

The chain joins TRBV10-3 to TRBJ1-6; possible D gene TRBD1, 6 bases. Germline V lookup: CDR1 ENHRY, CDR2 SYGVKD. The CDR3 is 14 amino acids. V dropped 7 bases and J dropped 5 bases, with 12 bases sitting between them. The CDR3 DNA follows: TGTGCCATCAAAGGAGGACAGAATAATTCACCCCTCCACTTT. Its protein product is CAIKGGQNNSPLHF.

This clonotype was detected only a few times. The chain uses TRBV27 and TRBJ1-2; a weak D match, TRBD1 (5 bases). Trimming cost V 4 bases and J 5 bases, with 11 bases left between them. The CDR3 extends over 13 amino acids. CDR1 is MNHEY, CDR2 SMNVEV, per germline (reference sequence). DNA for the CDR3: TGTGCCAGCAGTTCAATCCAGGGATATGGCTACACCTTC. Translation gives CASSSIQGYGYTF.

This chain joins TRBV20-1 and TRBJ2-5, with D perhaps matching TRBD1 (6 bases). The CDR3 has 12 amino acids. Trimming left V 6 bases short and J 5 bases short, with 13 bases between. The germline CDR1 and CDR2 sequences are DFQATT and SNEGSKA (reference sequence). In nucleotides, the CDR3 is TGCAGTGCGCATTTCCAGGGGGAGACCCAGTACTTC. It is translated as CSAHFQGETQYF.

The V call is TRBV10-3, the J call TRBJ2-6; 10 bases are shared with TRBD2. With V trimmed by 4 bases and J by 2 bases, 8 bases remained unmatched. This CDR3 comprises 18 residues. CDR1 is ENHRY and CDR2 is SYGVKD in the germline V gene. DNA for the CDR3: TGTGCCATCAGTGCCCTAGCGGGGGCCGCAACTGGGGCCAACGTCCTGACTTTC. It codes for CAISALAGAATGANVLTF.

V and J are TRBV12-3 or TRBV12-4 and TRBJ1-2, with a possible D match to TRBD1 (6 bases). This CDR3 comprises 13 residues. The V and J ends lost 3 bases and 4 bases respectively, with 9 bases between them. The CDR3 here is CASSLIRGYGYTF. CDR3 nucleotide sequence: TGTGCCAGCAGTTTGATCAGGGGCTATGGCTACACCTTC.

In this sample, this clonotype turned up a few times. The rearrangement joins TRBV20-1 to TRBJ2-1, with 13 bases lining up with TRBD2. The CDR3 length is 19 residues. CDR1 is DFQATT, CDR2 SNEGSKA, per germline (reference sequence). V lost 1 base, J lost 6 bases, and 15 bases stayed unmatched. The CDR3 region is CSARVLLAGGPVQFNEQFF. DNA of the CDR3: TGCAGTGCTAGAGTCTTACTAGCGGGGGGGCCGGTACAGTTCAATGAGCAGTTCTTC.

V is TRBV12-3 or TRBV12-4 and J is TRBJ1-4; TRBD1 is a possible D gene (6 bases). The CDR3 extends over 16 amino acids. V lost 4 bases and J lost 5, with 17 bases in between. CDR3 nucleotides: TGTGCCAGCAGTTCTTCCCCAGGGGCCGTAAATGAAAAACTGTTTTTT. Protein sequence: CASSSSPGAVNEKLFF.

The sample holds a few counts of this clonotype. The V and J genes are TRBV7-2 and TRBJ2-5; 14 bases align to TRBD2. The CDR3 extends over 18 amino acids. V was clipped by 3 bases and J by 1 base; unmatched bases: 7. Germline CDR1 reads SGHTA; CDR2 reads FQGNSA. The DNA for the CDR3 is TGTGCCAGCAGCTTGGCGGGACTAGCGGGGGTTCCCCAAGAGACCCAGTACTTC. Protein: CASSLAGLAGVPQETQYF.

This clonotype was seen a few times. The CDR3, as DNA: TGCAGTGCGCAGGCGAGGGGCGGGGGGTCGACCTCCTACAATGAGCAGTTCTTC. It codes for CSAQARGGGSTSYNEQFF. The chain uses TRBV20-1 and TRBJ2-1; 8 bases match TRBD2. V lost 6 bases, J lost 0 bases, and 16 bases stayed unmatched. Per germline, CDR1 DFQATT and CDR2 SNEGSKA (reference sequence). The CDR3 runs to 18 residues.